This T cell receptor beta chain was identified in a study of blood T cell repertoires in COVID-19. Study-wide context: COVID-19 samples, acute and convalescent, were from the United States, Italy and Spain.

Authors' data handling: Estimation of nucleated cell counts was performed using reference gene primer amplification. Assay: immunoSEQ multiplex PCR; the TCRdb copy retains only in-frame clones and omits some. That table supplies the V and J calls and clone size; D and trimming were determined from the DNA. The profile shows 55,000 to 80,000 clones, around four fifths of them singletons. This CDR3 has 13 residues. The germline gives CDR1 GTSNPN, CDR2 SVGIG (reference sequence). V lost 2 bases and J lost 8; bases outside the gene matches: 7. The sequence came from a woman of 80 years or more with acute or convalescent COVID-19. The rearrangement links TRBV30 to TRBJ1-2; 8 nucleotides agree with TRBD1. Sequencing used peripheral blood. Written as DNA, the CDR3 is TGTGCCTGGAGTTCCACCGACAGGGGAGGCTACACCTTC. Translation gives CAWSSTDRGGYTF.